What follows are 12 T cell receptor beta chains derived from one specimen sequenced in a study of control samples from healthy donors and cancer patients. Sequencing was performed with immunoSEQ multiplex PCR; in TCRdb, only in-frame clones are kept and a portion is missing. The sample shows roughly 76,000 clones, over 90% of them seen only once. The specimen sequenced was blood. The receptors originated from a woman aged 18 to 35 in good health.

The chain is built from TRBV7-2 and TRBJ2-1, with TRBD2 matching 12 bases. CDR3 size: 18 residues. The V gene end was trimmed by 4 bases and the J gene end by 4 bases; junction bases not matched to a gene: 11. Germline lookup yields CDR1 SGHTA and CDR2 FQGNSA. CDR3 DNA: TGTGCCAGCAGCTACCGGCTAGCGGGGGGGCCCCCATACAATGAGCAGTTCTTC. Residues: CASSYRLAGGPPYNEQFF.

V and J are TRBV5-1 and TRBJ2-5; 7 bases line up with TRBD1. The CDR3 consists of 15 residues. Germline V gene data show CDR1 as SGHRS and CDR2 as YFSETQ. V shed 4 bases and J 4 bases; nucleotides not matched to a gene: 10. The chain's CDR3 is CASSTGQVPGETQYF. For the CDR3, the DNA is TGCGCCAGCAGCACCGGACAGGTCCCGGGAGAGACCCAGTACTTC. The complete variable domain, with remaining parts taken from reference TRBV5-1 and TRBJ2-5, reads KAGVTQTPRYLIKTRGQQVTLSCSPISGHRSVSWYQQTPGQGLQFLFEYFSETQRNKGNFPGRFSGRQFSNSRSEMNVSTLELGDSALYLCASSTGQVPGETQYFGPGTRLLVL.

The genes are TRBV29-1 and TRBJ1-4; no clear D gene. Germline V lookup: CDR1 SQVTM, CDR2 ANQGSEA. The CDR3 is 15 amino acids. The V gene lost 7 bases and the J gene lost 8 bases, with 23 bases spanning the gap. The CDR3 spells CSAADGRRVGEKLFF. Here the CDR3 DNA reads TGCAGCGCCGCGGACGGGAGGAGGGTAGGGGAAAAACTGTTTTTT.

This chain links TRBV19 with TRBJ1-2, with D unclear. Looked up from germline, CDR1 is LNHDA and CDR2 is SQIVND (reference sequence). V was shortened by 11 bases and J by 1 base, with 14 bases between the two germline ends. The CDR3 has 13 amino acids. This CDR3 is CACSQQNNYGYTF. CDR3 nucleotides: TGTGCCTGCAGCCAGCAGAATAACTATGGCTACACCTTC.

The rearrangement uses TRBV18 and TRBJ2-4; weak D call: TRBD1 (6 bases). Trimming removed 3 bases from V and 4 bases from J, with 22 bases in between. CDR1 is KGHSH and CDR2 is LQKENI in the germline V gene. This CDR3 spans 18 amino acids. CDR3 sequence reads: CASSPLALTGILKNIQYF. DNA of the CDR3: TGTGCCAGCTCACCCCTCGCCCTGACAGGAATTTTGAAAAACATTCAGTACTTC. Variable domain in full (rest from reference TRBV18 and TRBJ2-4): NAGVMQNPRHLVRRRGQEARLRCSPMKGHSHVYWYRQLPEEGLKFMVYLQKENIIDESGMPKERFSAEFPKEGPSILRIQQVVRGDSAAYFCASSPLALTGILKNIQYFGAGTRLSVL.

The V gene is TRBV2, the J gene TRBJ2-2; D is unclear. The CDR3 length is 14 residues. CDR1 is SNHLY, CDR2 FYNNEI, per germline. V was trimmed by 7 bases and J by 4 bases, leaving 13 bases between them. This CDR3 is CASTAGWATGELFF. The CDR3 DNA sequence: TGTGCCAGCACGGCTGGATGGGCCACCGGGGAGCTGTTTTTT.

This CDR3 is CASSTPAGTEYGYTF. CDR3 nucleotide sequence: TGTGCCAGCAGTACACCCGCCGGGACAGAGTATGGCTACACCTTC. This chain connects TRBV28 to TRBJ1-2; 7 positions agree with TRBD1. V was pared by 5 bases and J by 5 bases, with 11 bases of the junction left unmatched. This CDR3 has 15 residues. Germline values: CDR1 MDHEN, CDR2 SYDVKM.

Regarding this clone: At one boundary the junction diverges from the germline segment, which might be a read error. The same CDR3 arises from other DNA sequences in this sample as well. This chain uses TRBV7-9 with TRBJ2-7; 14 bases are a match to TRBD2. This CDR3 contains 15 residues. Per germline, CDR1 SEHNR and CDR2 FQNEAQ (reference sequence). DNA of the CDR3: TGTGCTAGCAGCCCGGGGACTAGCGGGAGCGAAGAGCAGTACTTC. Its translation is CASSPGTSGSEEQYF.

The V and J genes are TRBV7-8 and TRBJ1-1; D unclear. CDR1 and CDR2 from the germline V gene are SGHVS and FQNEAQ. Trimming took off 5 bases at V and 0 bases at J, with 7 bases between the two ends. The CDR3 has 13 residues. CDR3 region: CASSASLNTEAFF. Written as DNA, the CDR3 is TGTGCCAGCAGCGCTAGTTTGAACACTGAAGCTTTCTTT.

This chain joins TRBV12-3 or TRBV12-4 and TRBJ1-1, with 7 bases matching TRBD1. This CDR3 is built from 13 residues. The V and J ends lost 5 bases and 4 bases, in that order; junction bases with no gene match: 4. For the CDR3, the DNA is TGTGCCAGCAGTAGACAGGGTTCCACTGAAGCTTTCTTT. Translation: CASSRQGSTEAFF.

V usage is TRBV2 and J usage is TRBJ1-2; no definite D call. In germline, CDR1 is SNHLY, CDR2 FYNNEI. The V and J ends lost 5 bases and 8 bases respectively, with 18 bases between them. This CDR3 has 14 residues. The DNA of the CDR3 is TGTGCCAGCAGTACGGGCTATGGCCTGCTCGGCTACACCTTC. This sequence encodes CASSTGYGLLGYTF.

The chain recombines TRBV2 with TRBJ2-3; D unclear. The CDR3 is 14 residues long. V gave up 4 bases and J gave up 6 bases, with 14 bases separating them. Per the germline V gene, CDR1 is SNHLY and CDR2 is FYNNEI. DNA for the CDR3: TGTGCCAGCAGTGCCCTCACGAAACGGGATACGCAGTATTTT. It specifies CASSALTKRDTQYF.